This TCR beta chain emerged from a study of T cell repertoires in cytomegalovirus infection. The overall study: In the study, CMV epitopes included recently identified HLA-C-restricted and well-studied HLA-B-restricted ones. Indications of both CMV infection and matching HLA type were provided by public TCR beta signatures. General study results and limits: HLA-C-restricted CMV clonotypes gave the most frequent clonotype in two of eight donors.

The CDR3 has 15 residues. Deletions cut 0 bases from V and 1 base from J, with 9 bases between. Germline V gives CDR1 MNHEY, CDR2 SVGAGI. TCRdb reprocessed the reads with MiXCR, giving one entry per CDR3 protein. The table records roughly 860,000 distinct CDR3 sequences, approximately 32% of them present only once. As to this clonotype: What it recognizes is unknown.

The specimen was cultured CD8+ T cells from PBMCs, collected from culture after CMV antigen stimulation. This sequence joins TRBV6-5 and TRBJ1-1; the D gene is possibly TRBD1 (5 bases). This clonotype was obtained from a human donor in good health (CMV status not recorded). Some clones in this sample may be carry-over from other donors' samples. CDR3 loop: CASSYSTRGNTEAFF. The CDR3, as DNA: TGTGCCAGCAGTTACTCGACTAGGGGGAACACTGAAGCTTTCTTT.